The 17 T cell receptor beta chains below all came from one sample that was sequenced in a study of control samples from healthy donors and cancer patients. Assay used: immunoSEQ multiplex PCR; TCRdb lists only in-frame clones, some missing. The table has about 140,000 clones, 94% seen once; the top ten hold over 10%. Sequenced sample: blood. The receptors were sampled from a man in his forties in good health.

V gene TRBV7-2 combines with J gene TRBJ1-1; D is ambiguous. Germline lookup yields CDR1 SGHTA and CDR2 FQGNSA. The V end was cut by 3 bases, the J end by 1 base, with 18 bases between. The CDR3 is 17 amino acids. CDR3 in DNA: TGTGCCAGCAGCTTTATCCAACATGATGGGTGGAACACTGAAGCTTTCTTT. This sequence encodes CASSFIQHDGWNTEAFF.

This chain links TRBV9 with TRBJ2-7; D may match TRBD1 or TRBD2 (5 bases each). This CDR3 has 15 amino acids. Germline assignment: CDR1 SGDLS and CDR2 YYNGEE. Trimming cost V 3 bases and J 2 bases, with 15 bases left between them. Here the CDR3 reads CASSGGTDFPYEQYF. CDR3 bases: TGTGCCAGCAGCGGGGGGACGGATTTTCCCTACGAGCAGTACTTC. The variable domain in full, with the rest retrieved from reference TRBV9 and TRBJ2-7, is DSGVTQTPKHLITATGQRVTLRCSPRSGDLSVYWYQQSLDQGLQFLIQYYNGEERAKGNILERFSAQQFPDLHSELNLSSLELGDSALYFCASSGGTDFPYEQYFGPGTRLTVT.

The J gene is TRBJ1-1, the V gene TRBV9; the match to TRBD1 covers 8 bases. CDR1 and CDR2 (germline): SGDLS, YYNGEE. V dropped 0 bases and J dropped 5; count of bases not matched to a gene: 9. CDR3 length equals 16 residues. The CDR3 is CASSVETGASGTEAFF. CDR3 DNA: TGTGCCAGCAGCGTAGAGACAGGGGCATCGGGAACTGAAGCTTTCTTT. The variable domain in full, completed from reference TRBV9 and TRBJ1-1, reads DSGVTQTPKHLITATGQRVTLRCSPRSGDLSVYWYQQSLDQGLQFLIQYYNGEERAKGNILERFSAQQFPDLHSELNLSSLELGDSALYFCASSVETGASGTEAFFGQGTRLTVV.

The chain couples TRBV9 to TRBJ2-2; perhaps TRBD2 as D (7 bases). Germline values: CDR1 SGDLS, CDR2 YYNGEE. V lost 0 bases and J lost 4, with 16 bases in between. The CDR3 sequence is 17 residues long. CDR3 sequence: CASSVEGVAGLTGELFF. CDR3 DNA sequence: TGTGCCAGCAGCGTAGAGGGGGTAGCGGGCCTCACCGGGGAGCTGTTTTTT.

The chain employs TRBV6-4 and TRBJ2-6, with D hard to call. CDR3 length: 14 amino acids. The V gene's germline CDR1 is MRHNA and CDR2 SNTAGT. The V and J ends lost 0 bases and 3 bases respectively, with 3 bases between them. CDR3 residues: CASSDSGGANVLTF. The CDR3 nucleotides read TGTGCCAGCAGTGACTCGGGTGGGGCCAACGTCCTGACTTTC.

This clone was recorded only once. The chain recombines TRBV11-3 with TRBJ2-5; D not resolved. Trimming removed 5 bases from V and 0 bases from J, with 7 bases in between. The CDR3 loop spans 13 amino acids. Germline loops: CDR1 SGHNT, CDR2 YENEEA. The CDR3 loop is CASSTRDQETQYF. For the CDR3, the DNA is TGTGCCAGCAGCACCCGGGACCAAGAGACCCAGTACTTC.

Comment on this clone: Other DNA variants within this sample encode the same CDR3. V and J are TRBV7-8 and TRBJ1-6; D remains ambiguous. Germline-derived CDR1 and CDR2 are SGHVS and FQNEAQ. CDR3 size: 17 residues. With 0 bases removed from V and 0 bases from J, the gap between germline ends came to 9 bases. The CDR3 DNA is TGTGCCAGCAGCTTAGCGGTCAGGAGCTCCTATAATTCACCCCTCCACTTT. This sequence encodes CASSLAVRSSYNSPLHF.

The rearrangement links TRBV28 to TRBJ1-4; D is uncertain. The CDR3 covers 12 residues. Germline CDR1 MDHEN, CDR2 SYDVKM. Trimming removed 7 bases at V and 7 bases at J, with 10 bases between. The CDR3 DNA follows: TGTGCCAGCAATGGGTTGGGTGAAAAACTGTTTTTT. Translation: CASNGLGEKLFF.

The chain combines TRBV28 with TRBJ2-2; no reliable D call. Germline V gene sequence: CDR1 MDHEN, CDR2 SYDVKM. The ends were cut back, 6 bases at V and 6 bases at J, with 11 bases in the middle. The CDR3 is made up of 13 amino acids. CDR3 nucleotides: TGTGCCAGCAGCATAAACTCTGCCGGGGAGCTGTTTTTT. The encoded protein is CASSINSAGELFF.

The CDR3 is CASSAGGDQGGQYF. The DNA for the CDR3 is TGTGCCAGCAGCGCAGGTGGCGATCAGGGCGGGCAGTACTTC. J is TRBJ2-7 and V is TRBV9, with a possible D match to TRBD1 (5 bases). This CDR3 comprises 14 residues. Trimming removed 3 bases from V and 9 bases from J, with 19 bases in between. Germline CDR1 is SGDLS and CDR2 is YYNGEE. The whole variable domain, filled in from reference TRBV9 and TRBJ2-7, reads DSGVTQTPKHLITATGQRVTLRCSPRSGDLSVYWYQQSLDQGLQFLIQYYNGEERAKGNILERFSAQQFPDLHSELNLSSLELGDSALYFCASSAGGDQGGQYFGPGTRLTVT.

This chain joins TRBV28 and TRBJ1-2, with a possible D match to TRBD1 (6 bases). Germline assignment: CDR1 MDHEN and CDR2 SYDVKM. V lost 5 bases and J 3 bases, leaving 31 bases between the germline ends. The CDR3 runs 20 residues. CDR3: CASSPMLGGINAVTDYGYTF. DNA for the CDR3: TGTGCCAGCAGTCCTATGTTAGGGGGTATAAATGCGGTCACTGACTATGGCTACACCTTC.

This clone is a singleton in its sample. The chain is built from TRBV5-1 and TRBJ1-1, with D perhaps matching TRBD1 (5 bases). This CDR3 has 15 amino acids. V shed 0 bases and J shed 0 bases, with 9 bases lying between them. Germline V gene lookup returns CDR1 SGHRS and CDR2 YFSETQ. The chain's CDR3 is CASSLGGRMNTEAFF. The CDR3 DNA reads TGCGCCAGCAGCTTGGGGGGACGGATGAACACTGAAGCTTTCTTT.

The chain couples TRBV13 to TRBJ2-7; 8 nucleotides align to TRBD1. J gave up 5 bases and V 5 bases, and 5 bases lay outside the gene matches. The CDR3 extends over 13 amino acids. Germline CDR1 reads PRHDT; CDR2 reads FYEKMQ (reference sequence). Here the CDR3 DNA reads TGTGCCAGCAGCCCCAGGACAGGGAACGAGCAGTACTTC. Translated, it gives CASSPRTGNEQYF.

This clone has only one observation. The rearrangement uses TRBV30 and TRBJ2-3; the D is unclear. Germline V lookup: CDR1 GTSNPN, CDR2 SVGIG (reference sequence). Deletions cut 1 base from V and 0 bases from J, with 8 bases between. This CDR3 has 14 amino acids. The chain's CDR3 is CAWSGGISTDTQYF. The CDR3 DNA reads TGTGCCTGGAGTGGAGGTATTAGCACAGATACGCAGTATTTT.

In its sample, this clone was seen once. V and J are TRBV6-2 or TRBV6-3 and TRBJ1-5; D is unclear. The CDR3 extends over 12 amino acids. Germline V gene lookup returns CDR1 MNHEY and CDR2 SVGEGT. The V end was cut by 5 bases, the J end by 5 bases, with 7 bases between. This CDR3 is CASSATYQPQHF. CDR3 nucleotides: TGTGCCAGCAGTGCGACTTATCAGCCCCAGCATTTT.

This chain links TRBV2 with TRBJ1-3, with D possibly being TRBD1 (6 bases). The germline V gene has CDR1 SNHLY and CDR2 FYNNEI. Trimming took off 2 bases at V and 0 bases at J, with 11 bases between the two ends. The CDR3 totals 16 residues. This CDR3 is CASSENRARSGNTIYF. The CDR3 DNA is TGTGCCAGCAGTGAAAACAGGGCCCGCTCTGGAAACACCATATATTTT.

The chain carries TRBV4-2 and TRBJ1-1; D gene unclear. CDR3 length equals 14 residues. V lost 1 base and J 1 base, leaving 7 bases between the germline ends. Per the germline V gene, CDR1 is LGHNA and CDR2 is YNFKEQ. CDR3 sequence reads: CASSQGGQNTEAFF. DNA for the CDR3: TGTGCCAGCAGCCAAGGAGGGCAGAACACTGAAGCTTTCTTT.